This T cell receptor beta chain was retrieved from a study of blood T cell repertoires in COVID-19. The overall study: Sites in the United States, Italy and Spain provided acute and convalescent COVID-19 samples. Sample material is recorded as cDNA or gDNA derived from T cells, B-cell-depleted T cells, or PBMCs.

The germline CDR1 and CDR2 sequences are MDHEN and SYDVKM. Trimming removed 4 bases from V and 3 bases from J, with 12 bases in between. This CDR3 has 14 amino acids. Authors' processing steps: Amplification of reference gene primers provided the estimated nucleated cell counts. Assay used: immunoSEQ multiplex PCR; TCRdb lists only in-frame clones, some missing. The DNA was the basis for D and trimming; V, J and clone size are from that table. The data hold about 100,000 clones, with roughly 80% observed a single time. Only a few counts were recorded for this clone. This clonotype was obtained from a man aged 55 to 70 with acute or convalescent COVID-19. The chain has TRBV28 and TRBJ2-5; D gene ambiguous. Sequenced: peripheral blood. CDR3 in amino acids: CASSSGIAKETQYF. The CDR3 DNA is TGTGCCAGCAGTTCTGGCATTGCAAAAGAGACCCAGTACTTC.